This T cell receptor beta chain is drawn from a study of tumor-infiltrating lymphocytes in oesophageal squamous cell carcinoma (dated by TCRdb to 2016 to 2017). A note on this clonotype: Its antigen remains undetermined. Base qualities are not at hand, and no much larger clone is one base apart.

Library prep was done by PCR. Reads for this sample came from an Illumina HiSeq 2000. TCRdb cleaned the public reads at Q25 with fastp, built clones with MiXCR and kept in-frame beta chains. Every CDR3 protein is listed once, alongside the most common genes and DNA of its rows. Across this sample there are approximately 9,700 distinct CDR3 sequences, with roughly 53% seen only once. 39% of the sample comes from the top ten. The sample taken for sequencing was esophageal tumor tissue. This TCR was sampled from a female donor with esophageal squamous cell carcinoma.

The CDR3 reads as follows: CASSLVPGSSYEQYF. The DNA reads as follows: TGTGCCAGCAGCTTAGTTCCGGGGAGTTCCTACGAGCAGTACTTC. This sequence uses TRBV7-6 and TRBJ2-7; the D segment could be TRBD2, given 5 matching bases. The CDR3 numbers 15 residues from cysteine through phenylalanine. The only DNA kept is the CDR3, 45 bases in frame from the first base. From a lookup of the germline V gene, CDR1 and CDR2 are SGHVS and FNYEAQ. At the junction V is shortened by 1 base and J by 1 base, with 11 bases in between.